This T cell receptor (beta chain) was profiled in a study of T cell responses to AZD1222 COVID-19 vaccine. Sequenced by immunoSEQ multiplex PCR; TCRdb stores in-frame clones only, minus some. This sample has 70,000 to 85,000 clones, with around four fifths found just once. The CDR3 contains 19 residues. Unmatched junction bases numbered 14, after V lost 5 bases and J lost 0 bases. CDR1 SGHAT and CDR2 FQNNGV come from the germline V gene. The chain has TRBV11-2 and TRBJ1-4, with TRBD1 matching 8 bases. This TCR came from an adult in good health. Sequenced here: peripheral blood, sampled on day 0 of AZD1222 vaccination. DNA for the CDR3: TGTGCCAGCAGCGCTGGGACAGGACTCTTGGTTCCAACTAATGAAAAACTGTTTTTT. It encodes CASSAGTGLLVPTNEKLFF.